These 27 T cell receptor beta chains came from one sample sequenced in a study of T cell responses to AZD1222 COVID-19 vaccine. Repertoires were generated with immunoSEQ multiplex PCR, while TCRdb's copy carries only in-frame clones and drops some. The table records about 79,000 clones, around 80% of them present only once. The source material was peripheral blood, sampled on day 0 of AZD1222 vaccination. The receptors originated from an adult in good health.

The J gene is TRBJ1-1, the V gene TRBV15; no clear D. The length of the CDR3 is 13 residues. Germline CDR1 is LNHNV and CDR2 is YYDKDF (reference sequence). Trimming took 7 bases from V and 4 from J, leaving 13 bases between them. CDR3 nucleotide sequence: TGTGCCACCACAGCGTCCCCGGGCACTGAAGCTTTCTTT. This sequence encodes CATTASPGTEAFF.

There are a few counts of this clone. V is TRBV29-1 and J is TRBJ2-3; D might be TRBD2 (5 bases). Germline V CDR1 and CDR2: SQVTM, ANQGSEA. V lost 6 bases to trimming and J lost 1 base, with 8 bases between them. This CDR3 has 12 residues. The CDR3, as DNA: TGCAGCGTCGCGGAGGGCACAGATACGCAGTATTTT. This sequence encodes CSVAEGTDTQYF.

Concerning this clone itself: Other DNA sequences in this sample translate to the same CDR3. V usage is TRBV7-8 and J usage is TRBJ1-1, with D tentatively TRBD1 (6 bases). The length of the CDR3 is 14 residues. With 1 base removed from V and 1 base from J, the gap between germline ends came to 7 bases. Looked up from germline, CDR1 is SGHVS and CDR2 is FQNEAQ. Written as DNA, the CDR3 is TGTGCCAGCAGCTTAGGGACAGCGAACACTGAAGCTTTCTTT. This codes for CASSLGTANTEAFF. The full variable domain, its missing parts supplied by reference TRBV7-8 and TRBJ1-1, is GAGVSQSPRYKVAKRGQDVALRCDPISGHVSLFWYQQALGQGPEFLTYFQNEAQLDKSGLPSDRFFAERPEGSVSTLKIQRTQQEDSAVYLCASSLGTANTEAFFGQGTRLTVV.

This clone was recorded a few times. V gene TRBV3-1 (or the pseudogene TRBV3-2) combines with J gene TRBJ1-2; D might be TRBD1 (5 bases). The CDR3 extends over 13 amino acids. From germline, CDR1 is LGHDT and CDR2 YNNKEL (reference sequence). The germline V and J ends were trimmed by 1 base and 8 bases, with 11 bases remaining between them. CDR3 amino acids: CASSQARGMGYTF. The CDR3 bases are TGTGCCAGCAGCCAAGCTCGGGGGATGGGCTACACCTTC.

The gene calls are TRBV7-2 and TRBJ2-7, with 10 nucleotides matching TRBD2. Germline CDR1 reads SGHTA; CDR2 reads FQGNSA. This CDR3 spans 18 amino acids. Unmatched junction bases numbered 13, after V lost 2 bases and J lost 3 bases. The CDR3: CASSLLAGGRAVIYEQYF. The CDR3 region has the DNA TGTGCCAGCAGCTTATTAGCGGGAGGTCGGGCGGTAATCTACGAGCAGTACTTC.

The chain is built from TRBV13 and TRBJ2-7; the D gene is possibly TRBD2 (5 bases). This CDR3 has 15 amino acids. V was shortened by 5 bases and J by 6 bases, with 20 bases between the two germline ends. In germline, CDR1 is PRHDT, CDR2 FYEKMQ (reference sequence). CDR3 protein: CASSLRGSGEAEQYF. CDR3 coding DNA: TGTGCCAGCAGCCTGAGAGGGAGCGGAGAAGCCGAGCAGTACTTC.

The chain joins TRBV5-1 to TRBJ1-4, with 9 bases aligning to TRBD1. CDR3 length: 16 amino acids. Germline V lookup: CDR1 SGHRS, CDR2 YFSETQ. V shed 4 bases, J shed 0 bases, and the junction held 4 bases outside the gene matches. In DNA, the CDR3 is TGCGCCAGCAGCCCGGGACAGGGCTCAACTAATGAAAAACTGTTTTTT. As protein: CASSPGQGSTNEKLFF.

Turning to this clone: At one end the junction does not follow the germline gene, possibly because of a read error. The chain links TRBV2 to TRBJ2-1; TRBD2 matches 7 bases. The CDR3 has 13 residues. Germline CDR1 reads SNHLY; CDR2 reads FYNNEI. The CDR3 loop is CASSAGLYIEQFF. As DNA, the CDR3 is TGTGCCAGCAGCGCGGGACTATACATTGAGCAGTTCTTC. The full variable domain, completed using reference TRBV2 and TRBJ2-1, is EPEVTQTPSHQVTQMGQEVILRCVPISNHLYFYWYRQILGQKVEFLVSFYNNEISEKSEIFDDQFSVERPDGSNFTLKIRSTKLEDSAMYFCASSAGLYIEQFFGPGTRLTVL.

V usage is TRBV7-9 and J usage is TRBJ1-1; D gene uncertain. The germline V gene encodes CDR1 SEHNR and CDR2 FQNEAQ (reference sequence). Trimming took 0 bases from V and 6 from J, leaving 14 bases between them. This CDR3 spans 15 amino acids. The CDR3 DNA sequence: TGTGCCAGCAGCTTAGCAGACATAAGTAAGGCTGAAGCTTTCTTT. Its translation: CASSLADISKAEAFF.

The rearrangement uses TRBV27 and TRBJ2-3; no firm D call. This CDR3 spans 13 amino acids. CDR1 is MNHEY, CDR2 SMNVEV, per germline (reference sequence). Trimming cost V 3 bases and J 5 bases, with 9 bases left between them. CDR3 DNA: TGTGCCAGCAGTTTTTCGTCCCTAGATACGCAGTATTTT. This sequence encodes CASSFSSLDTQYF.

This rearrangement joins TRBV5-1 to TRBJ2-1, with a weak D call TRBD2 (6 bases). V was clipped by 7 bases and J by 5 bases, with 7 bases between them. The CDR3 consists of 11 residues. CDR1 SGHRS and CDR2 YFSETQ come from the germline V gene. CDR3 DNA sequence: TGCGCCAGCCGACTAGACAATGAGCAGTTCTTC. Its translation: CASRLDNEQFF.

The chain is built from TRBV24-1 and TRBJ2-2, with D unclear. Germline CDR1 is KGHDR and CDR2 is SFDVKD. The CDR3 loop spans 16 amino acids. V was clipped by 5 bases and J by 6 bases, with 18 bases between them. The CDR3 sequence is CATSVGAGDWAGELFF. The CDR3 DNA reads as TGTGCCACCAGTGTCGGTGCAGGAGACTGGGCCGGGGAGCTGTTTTTT.

This rearrangement joins TRBV11-2 to TRBJ2-5; D possibly matches TRBD1 or TRBD2 (5 bases each). Trimming pared 7 bases from V and 5 bases from J, leaving 17 bases between. Germline V CDR1 and CDR2: SGHAT, FQNNGV. The CDR3 covers 14 residues. The CDR3 loop reads CASKSWSEGETQYF. For the CDR3, the DNA is TGTGCCAGCAAATCTTGGAGTGAGGGGGAGACCCAGTACTTC.

The rearrangement links TRBV11-2 to TRBJ2-2, with TRBD2 as a possible D gene (6 bases). The CDR3 runs to 15 residues. The V end lost 3 bases, the J end lost 0 bases, and 8 bases lay between the germline ends. Germline V gene lookup returns CDR1 SGHAT and CDR2 FQNNGV. As DNA, the CDR3 is TGTGCCAGCAGCTTCGCGGGAACGAACACCGGGGAGCTGTTTTTT. Protein product: CASSFAGTNTGELFF.

This clone was found once. V is TRBV19 and J is TRBJ1-5; the D is unclear. Germline CDR1 reads LNHDA; CDR2 reads SQIVND (reference sequence). Trimming stripped 5 bases from V and 0 bases from J, with 14 bases between. The CDR3 runs 16 residues. Here the CDR3 reads CASSFQEINSNQPQHF. The CDR3 bases are TGTGCCAGTAGTTTTCAGGAAATAAATAGCAATCAGCCCCAGCATTTT.

The chain is built from TRBV11-2 and TRBJ2-7; D gene ambiguous. The V end lost 5 bases, the J end lost 2 bases, and 16 bases lay between the germline ends. Germline CDR1 SGHAT, CDR2 FQNNGV. The CDR3 extends over 15 amino acids. CDR3: CASSPGRVRTYEQYF. CDR3 nucleotides: TGTGCCAGCAGCCCCGGCCGCGTCCGGACCTACGAGCAGTACTTC. Full variable domain (outside the CDR3, taken from reference TRBV11-2 and TRBJ2-7): EAGVAQSPRYKIIEKRQSVAFWCNPISGHATLYWYQQILGQGPKLLIQFQNNGVVDDSQLPKDRFSAERLKGVDSTLKIQPAKLEDSAVYLCASSPGRVRTYEQYFGPGTRLTVT.

The CDR3 DNA reads TGTGCCAGCAGCCCCTACGCCCTCATCGATCGACTAGCGCCTATATCAGATACGCAGTATTTT. This codes for CASSPYALIDRLAPISDTQYF. The J gene is TRBJ2-3, the V gene TRBV9; 8 bases match TRBD2. CDR1 and CDR2 from the germline V gene are SGDLS and YYNGEE. This CDR3 comprises 21 residues. V trimming: 4 bases; J trimming: 4 bases; junction bases outside the gene matches: 26.

This clone occurred once. The chain is built from TRBV7-9 and TRBJ2-7; 12 positions match TRBD2. This CDR3 contains 15 residues. V was clipped by 1 base and J by 9 bases; unmatched bases: 7. Germline V gives CDR1 SEHNR, CDR2 FQNEAQ (reference sequence). The CDR3 is CASSLELAGGRGQYF. The DNA of the CDR3 is TGTGCCAGCAGCTTAGAACTAGCGGGAGGTCGCGGGCAGTACTTC.

The V gene is TRBV10-3, the J gene TRBJ1-5, with 7 bases matching TRBD1. The CDR3 is made up of 14 amino acids. With 8 bases clipped from V and 3 bases from J, the junction kept 7 bases outside the gene matches. Germline assignment: CDR1 ENHRY and CDR2 SYGVKD. CDR3: CAISGDRDNQPQHF. The CDR3, as DNA: TGTGCCATCTCCGGCGACAGGGACAATCAGCCCCAGCATTTT.

This clone was recorded only once. The chain employs TRBV3-1 (or the pseudogene TRBV3-2) and TRBJ2-3, with D perhaps TRBD2 (5 bases). The CDR3 is 16 residues long. Trimming removed 0 bases at V and 4 bases at J, with 14 bases between. The germline CDR1 and CDR2 sequences are LGHDT and YNNKEL (reference sequence). The CDR3 protein is CASSQDSAEIPDTQYF. Written as DNA, the CDR3 is TGTGCCAGCAGCCAAGATAGCGCCGAGATTCCAGATACGCAGTATTTT.

This rearrangement joins TRBV28 to TRBJ2-4; TRBD1 agrees at 12 bases. V was clipped by 5 bases and J by 11 bases; unmatched bases: 10. CDR3 size: 15 residues. Germline values: CDR1 MDHEN, CDR2 SYDVKM. CDR3 sequence (DNA): TGTGCCAGCAGTCTCATACCGGGACAGGGGGCGCTTCAGTACTTC. Protein product: CASSLIPGQGALQYF.

V and J are TRBV4-1 and TRBJ1-1, with D possibly matching TRBD1 (6 bases). The V and J ends lost 2 bases and 5 bases respectively, with 15 bases between them. There are 15 residues in the CDR3. The germline V gene encodes CDR1 MGHRA and CDR2 YSYEKL. The CDR3 loop reads CASSQFGDRPTEAFF. The CDR3 bases are TGCGCCAGCAGCCAATTCGGCGACAGGCCGACTGAAGCTTTCTTT.

This chain connects TRBV27 to TRBJ1-2; TRBD1 matches at 9 bases. This CDR3 is built from 15 residues. V gave up 7 bases and J gave up 0 bases; unmatched junction bases: 6. The germline V gene has CDR1 MNHEY and CDR2 SMNVEV (reference sequence). CDR3 in DNA: TGTGCCAGCACCGCGACAGGGGGACCTAACTATGGCTACACCTTC. Translation gives CASTATGGPNYGYTF.

The chain links TRBV6-5 to TRBJ2-2, with D unclear. V lost 5 bases to trimming and J lost 7 bases, with 8 bases between them. This CDR3 is 12 amino acids long. Germline loops: CDR1 MNHEY, CDR2 SVGAGI. The CDR3 region is CASSQRFGELFF. The CDR3 nucleotides are TGTGCCAGCAGTCAAAGGTTCGGGGAGCTGTTTTTT.

The chain recombines TRBV9 with TRBJ2-2, with 7 bases that match TRBD1. The CDR3 has 16 residues. The J segment lost 0 bases and the V segment lost 3 bases, leaving 5 bases of the junction unmatched. Germline V lookup: CDR1 SGDLS, CDR2 YYNGEE. CDR3 residues: CASSEGQLSNTGELFF. In DNA, the CDR3 is TGTGCCAGCAGCGAGGGACAGCTGTCGAACACCGGGGAGCTGTTTTTT. The full variable domain, rest sourced from reference TRBV9 and TRBJ2-2, is DSGVTQTPKHLITATGQRVTLRCSPRSGDLSVYWYQQSLDQGLQFLIQYYNGEERAKGNILERFSAQQFPDLHSELNLSSLELGDSALYFCASSEGQLSNTGELFFGEGSRLTVL.

The rearrangement links TRBV5-4 to TRBJ2-3; 7 nucleotides align to TRBD2. This CDR3 contains 16 residues. Germline assignment: CDR1 SGHNT and CDR2 YYREEE (reference sequence). V was clipped by 3 bases and J by 2 bases; unmatched bases: 9. The CDR3 spells CASSSPHGGNTDTQYF. CDR3 DNA sequence: TGTGCCAGCAGCTCTCCTCACGGGGGGAACACAGATACGCAGTATTTT.

The count of this clone is one. The gene calls are TRBV3-1 (or the pseudogene TRBV3-2) and TRBJ2-5, with 15 bases lining up with TRBD2. The CDR3 has 17 amino acids. Germline CDR1 LGHDT, CDR2 YNNKEL (reference sequence). J gave up 5 bases and V 6 bases, and 10 bases lay outside the gene matches. The CDR3 coding sequence is TGTGCCAGCAGATCGGGGCCGGGACTAGCGGGAGGTGAGACCCAGTACTTC. Its translation: CASRSGPGLAGGETQYF.